This T cell receptor beta chain was sequenced during a study of blood T cell repertoires in COVID-19 (dated by TCRdb to about 2020). Context from the whole study: The collaborator samples originated in the United States, Italy and Spain and spanned the acute and convalescent phases of COVID-19. The material from the prospective study consisted of cDNA or gDNA derived from T cells, B-cell-depleted T cells, or PBMCs. Subjects who had been exposed to COVID-19, were actively infected with it, or had recovered from it provided the deeply sampled blood TCRbeta repertoires that made up the dataset. A freely available public database, intended as a resource for researchers studying the immune response to SARS-CoV-2, is where the repertoires were released. Samples were obtained from the ongoing ImmuneRACE study (first 160 participants) and from 1,200 or so subjects provided by 6 global collaborators. Sample metadata almost always included a de-identified subject ID, COVID-19 status, age in years and sex. Where available, HLA class I and class II types were obtained from metadata supplied by the sample provider rather than from assay-based typing. The study at large found these results: How much clinical and demographic metadata was included differed by source and by participant, and the metadata was provided uncurated.

The immunoSEQ Assay, a bias-controlled multiplex PCR, was used to amplify TCRbeta CDR3 regions from genomic DNA. The authors' analysis ran thus. The number of nucleated cells in each sample was estimated by amplification of reference gene primers within the assay. To quantify the absolute abundance of each unique TCRbeta CDR3 rearrangement, sequence reads were collapsed and filtered. Productive Simpson clonality was computed per sample as the square root of Simpson's diversity index over productive rearrangements. TCRdb's version of the immuneACCESS table is confined to in-frame rearrangements and falls short of the full clone set. An unresolved V gene accounts for under half of the shortfall where checked; the remainder is of unknown origin. V and J calls and clone size are given by that table; D and trimming were obtained from the DNA. The table for this sample lists 300,000 to 350,000 clones; approximately 82% of them were counted only once. In total, the top ten clones hold 2.5% to 3% of the sample.

Collaborating institutions collected whole blood in K2EDTA tubes following their own protocols. Collaborator samples were shipped for TCRbeta analysis as frozen whole blood, isolated PBMCs, or DNA extracted from either sample type. This clone was detected once. The specificity of this receptor is unknown. No qualities accompany the bases; no much larger clone lies one base away. Trimmed from V: 2 bases; trimmed from J: 3 bases; junction bases lacking a gene match: 3. Based on the germline V gene, the CDR1 and CDR2 sequences are SGHTA and FQGNSA. There are 15 amino acids in the CDR3, from cysteine to phenylalanine inclusive. The read is trimmed to its CDR3 DNA, 45 bases read in frame from base 1.

This receptor was taken from a man aged 30-40 years with active or convalescent COVID-19. The sequencing input was peripheral blood. The rearrangement combines TRBV7-2 with TRBJ1-5; 8 of the junction bases match TRBD1. DNA sequence: TGTGCCAGCAGCTTACGGACAGGGCTCAATCAGCCCCAGCATTTT. Translation gives CASSLRTGLNQPQHF.